One and the same sample provided the 15 T cell receptor beta chains below, sequenced in a study of T cell clonotyping in hematopoietic cell transplantation. Clones were sequenced by immunoSEQ multiplex PCR, and TCRdb holds only the in-frame ones, with some missing. The sample includes around 11,000 clones, around nine tenths of them seen just once. The specimen was PBMCs, collected 180 days after allogeneic stem cell transplant. These receptors were taken from a male patient aged 60-70 years who had an allogeneic stem cell transplant from an unrelated donor, so the T cells may come from the graft donor. Some clones in this sample may be carry-over from other donors' samples.

The gene calls are TRBV9 and TRBJ2-3; D is unclear. Germline V lookup: CDR1 SGDLS, CDR2 YYNGEE. The CDR3 runs 12 residues. Deletions cut 3 bases from V and 0 bases from J, with 2 bases between. CDR3 nucleotides: TGTGCCAGCAGCGAAAGCACAGATACGCAGTATTTT. This encodes CASSESTDTQYF.

The chain employs TRBV5-6 and TRBJ2-7, with D perhaps TRBD1 (6 bases). CDR3 length equals 13 residues. Germline CDR1 is SGHDT and CDR2 is YYEEEE. V was pared by 4 bases and J by 4 bases, with 12 bases between. CDR3 sequence reads: CASSLGQSYEQYF. The CDR3 DNA sequence: TGTGCCAGCAGCCTCGGACAGTCATACGAGCAGTACTTC.

The rearrangement joins TRBV5-1 to TRBJ2-3; 10 bases are a match to TRBD2. J lost 4 bases, V lost 2 bases, and 13 bases had no gene match. Germline CDR1 is SGHRS and CDR2 is YFSETQ. The CDR3 length is 18 residues. CDR3 amino acids: CASSLRSRSGGGSDTQYF. CDR3 in DNA: TGCGCCAGCAGCTTAAGGTCCCGAAGCGGGGGGGGATCAGATACGCAGTATTTT.

The chain has TRBV11-2 and TRBJ2-5; 8 bases are a match to TRBD1. The CDR3 runs 15 residues. V shed 5 bases, J shed 5 bases, and the junction held 10 bases outside the gene matches. Germline CDR1 is SGHAT and CDR2 is FQNNGV. The DNA for the CDR3 is TGTGCCAGCAGCCCACGGACAGGGAATGGGGAGACCCAGTACTTC. Translation: CASSPRTGNGETQYF.

The chain carries TRBV7-2 and TRBJ1-1; the D is unclear. Germline CDR1 reads SGHTA; CDR2 reads FQGNSA. This CDR3 region has 14 residues. Trimming took 1 base from V and 1 from J, leaving 7 bases between them. CDR3 sequence (DNA): TGTGCCAGCAGCTTAGGTTTTGGGAACACTGAAGCTTTCTTT. Encoded protein: CASSLGFGNTEAFF.

The V call is TRBV27, the J call TRBJ1-1; D not resolved. The CDR3 consists of 16 residues. With 3 bases removed from V and 0 bases from J, the gap between germline ends came to 14 bases. In germline, CDR1 is MNHEY, CDR2 SMNVEV (reference sequence). The CDR3 spells CASSLGSGRMNTEAFF. The CDR3 DNA sequence: TGTGCCAGCAGTTTGGGGTCAGGTAGAATGAACACTGAAGCTTTCTTT.

The V call is TRBV19, the J call TRBJ1-5, with D maybe TRBD1 (5 bases). Germline CDR1 LNHDA, CDR2 SQIVND (reference sequence). The ends were cut back, 3 bases at V and 0 bases at J, with 12 bases in the middle. The CDR3 sequence is 16 residues long. The CDR3 spells CASSIGEGISNQPQHF. Here the CDR3 DNA reads TGTGCCAGTAGTATTGGTGAGGGGATTAGCAATCAGCCCCAGCATTTT.

The J gene is TRBJ1-2, the V gene TRBV4-1, with D tentatively TRBD1 (5 bases). This CDR3 is 13 amino acids long. V was shortened by 4 bases and J by 10 bases, with 16 bases between the two germline ends. Per the germline V gene, CDR1 is MGHRA and CDR2 is YSYEKL. The CDR3 sequence: CASSPDRQGPYTF. CDR3 coding DNA: TGCGCCAGCAGCCCTGATCGCCAGGGACCCTACACCTTC.

The chain links TRBV4-3 to TRBJ2-7; 8 bases align to TRBD2. The germline V gene encodes CDR1 LGHNA and CDR2 YSLEER. V lost 0 bases, J lost 6 bases, and 10 bases stayed unmatched. The CDR3 consists of 16 residues. The CDR3 DNA sequence: TGCGCCAGCAGCCAAGATCTCGGGGGGGTTTCGGGCGAGCAGTACTTC. Amino acid sequence: CASSQDLGGVSGEQYF.

V and J are TRBV6-1 and TRBJ2-5, with 8 bases that match TRBD1. Germline-derived CDR1 and CDR2 are MNHNS and SASEGT. The CDR3 loop spans 13 amino acids. V lost 6 bases to trimming and J lost 5 bases; unmatched junction nucleotides: 5. In nucleotides, the CDR3 is TGTGCCAGCAGCCTTGACAGGGGTGAGACCCAGTACTTC. It codes for CASSLDRGETQYF.

The chain is built from TRBV6-6 and TRBJ2-1; 11 bases map to TRBD2. V lost 6 bases and J lost 12; bases outside the gene matches: 16. The germline gives CDR1 MNHNY, CDR2 SVGAGI (reference sequence). The CDR3 is made up of 16 amino acids. CDR3 sequence (DNA): TGTGCCAGCAGCCGTAATAGCGGGGGGGCCTCACCGGGGCAGTTCTTC. This encodes CASSRNSGGASPGQFF.

The chain has TRBV19 and TRBJ1-2; a weak D match, TRBD1 (5 bases). The germline V gene encodes CDR1 LNHDA and CDR2 SQIVND (reference sequence). The CDR3 has 15 residues. The V and J ends lost 5 bases and 4 bases respectively, with 17 bases between them. The CDR3 loop reads CASSSGPSRAYGYTF. CDR3 in DNA: TGTGCCAGTAGTTCCGGGCCCTCCAGGGCCTATGGCTACACCTTC.

The chain has TRBV7-2 and TRBJ1-1, with D unresolved. This CDR3 comprises 15 residues. Germline values: CDR1 SGHTA, CDR2 FQGNSA. V gave up 5 bases and J gave up 5 bases, with 18 bases separating them. CDR3 residues: CASSVDQVVGTEAFF. CDR3 in DNA: TGTGCCAGCAGCGTAGACCAGGTGGTAGGGACTGAAGCTTTCTTT.

The rearrangement uses TRBV29-1 and TRBJ2-1; TRBD1 is a possible D gene (6 bases). The CDR3 loop spans 12 amino acids. Germline V CDR1 and CDR2: SQVTM, ANQGSEA. V was shortened by 6 bases and J by 6 bases, with 12 bases between the two germline ends. CDR3 loop: CSVAGALNEQFF. Written as DNA, the CDR3 is TGCAGCGTAGCAGGGGCTCTCAATGAGCAGTTCTTC.

The chain links TRBV10-3 to TRBJ2-1, with a weak D call TRBD2 (5 bases). Germline CDR1 ENHRY, CDR2 SYGVKD. This CDR3 comprises 12 residues. The V and J ends lost 11 bases and 0 bases respectively, with 8 bases between them. The CDR3 DNA reads TGTGCCGTTGGGAGCTCCTACAATGAGCAGTTCTTC. Translated: CAVGSSYNEQFF.